The clone carrying this T cell receptor beta chain was detected a few times. The data were obtained in a study of response to subunit inactivated influenza vaccine. One entry per CDR3 protein, called by TCRdb with MiXCR from the RT-PCR reads. This sample has about 650,000 distinct CDR3 sequences; 15% to 18% occur once, and the top ten carry under 14%. Sequencing used PBMCs from blood, obtained roughly 12 days after vaccination. The sequence came from a man in his forties or fifties who received an inactivated influenza vaccine.

The CDR3 DNA follows: TGTGCCAGCAGCTTGGATAGTCAGGGGCGGAACGCAGATACGCAGTATTTT. It is translated as CASSLDSQGRNADTQYF. The chain couples TRBV5-6 to TRBJ2-3; perhaps TRBD1 as D (6 bases). The V gene's germline CDR1 is SGHDT and CDR2 YYEEEE. The V end was cut by 0 bases, the J end by 4 bases, with 18 bases between. This CDR3 contains 17 residues.